This TCR beta chain was documented in a study of OX40 agonist ivuxolimab in advanced cancers. The wider study: Dose-escalation cases comprised hepatocellular carcinoma, melanoma, renal cell or head and neck cancer. Study-level findings and limits: Partial responders at 0.1-3.0 mg/kg had among the lowest clonal expansion. At 0.1 to 3.0 mg/kg, clonal expansion of CD4+ and CD8+ blood T cells had occurred by week 6.

To note about this clone: Its antigen is currently unknown.

Libraries were prepared by immunoSEQ multiplex PCR; TCRdb keeps only in-frame clonotypes and omits some of them. The sample contains about 15,000 clones, about three quarters of which appear only once. The sequence was collected from an adult with an advanced solid tumor such as melanoma, head and neck, liver or kidney cancer. The source was CD4+ or CD8+ T cells sorted from blood, collected in a trial of the OX40 agonist ivuxolimab.

CDR3 nucleotide sequence: TGTGCCAGCAGCTTATCGAGGGACAGCACCTACAATGAGCAGTTCTTC. It encodes CASSLSRDSTYNEQFF. V gene TRBV7-9 combines with J gene TRBJ2-1; 7 bases map to TRBD1. Germline values: CDR1 SEHNR, CDR2 FQNEAQ (reference sequence). This CDR3 has 16 residues. Germline trimming cut 2 bases from V and 2 bases from J; bases unmatched to any gene: 6.